This TCR beta chain comes out of a study of blood T cells in healthy people across ages. The germline gives CDR1 MGHRA, CDR2 YSYEKL. The germline V and J ends were trimmed by 3 bases and 0 bases, with 19 bases remaining between them. The CDR3 extends over 18 amino acids. For the second PCR, which ran for roughly 6 to 12 cycles, a sample-barcoded 5' primer and a J-beta primer mix were used. Each CDR3 protein is one row after TCRdb ran MiXCR on the 5' RACE reads. The sample records about 1.8 million distinct CDR3 sequences, roughly 49% being singletons. The sequence was collected from a woman in her thirties or forties in good health. The genes are TRBV4-1 and TRBJ2-3; the D gene could be TRBD1 or TRBD2 (6 bases each). Material: blood. The CDR3: CASSHSGGGTTSTDTQYF. In nucleotides, the CDR3 is TGCGCCAGCAGCCACTCTGGGGGCGGGACCACTAGCACAGATACGCAGTATTTT.